This TCR beta chain was documented in a study of blood T cell repertoires in COVID-19. V shed 5 bases and J shed 3 bases, with 8 bases lying between them. The CDR3 is 13 residues long. Assay: immunoSEQ multiplex PCR; the TCRdb copy retains only in-frame clones and omits some. Altogether roughly 360,000 clones are present, roughly 86% being singletons, with the ten largest covering approximately 1.3%. The specimen sequenced was PBMCs or T cells enriched from blood (not recorded which). The receptor's source is a young man who had recovered from COVID-19. The genes are TRBV12-3 or TRBV12-4 and TRBJ1-5; no definite D call. In nucleotides, the CDR3 is TGTGCCAGCAGTGCGGGCCTCAATCAGCCCCAGCATTTT. It specifies CASSAGLNQPQHF.